This paragraph reports one TCR beta chain. The antigen remains undetermined. The record originates from a study of human T cells and chemical hapten exposure. The germline V gene has CDR1 SGDLS and CDR2 YYNGEE. The V end lost 3 bases, the J end lost 8 bases, and 9 bases lay between the germline ends. The CDR3 totals 12 residues. TCRdb redid the calling of the RACE reads with MiXCR, one entry per CDR3 protein. This table holds around 190,000 distinct CDR3 sequences, 20% to 25% found once. Time point of the sample: patch test 1, 2 weeks after DPC sensitization. Treatment denoted: therapeutic diphenylcyclopropenone sensitization with weekly scalp DPC. Whole-study results and caveats: Counts of expanded TCRs (at PT1) showed a positive correlation with patch test score.

This specimen was whole blood, taken in connection with sensitization to the hapten diphenylcyclopropenone (DPC). This clonotype was sampled from a woman in her 50s with alopecia areata. Some clones in this sample may be carry-over from other donors' samples. The rearrangement links TRBV9 to TRBJ1-3; tentative D call: TRBD1 (5 bases). CDR3 nucleotides: TGTGCCAGCAGCGCGCCACAGGACACCATATATTTT. This sequence encodes CASSAPQDTIYF.